This T cell receptor beta chain stems from a study of tumor-infiltrating lymphocytes in primary liver carcinoma. About the study: Per sample, productive TCRbeta reads numbered roughly 3.65 to 8 million, similar across tissue types.

J was trimmed by 1 base and V by 4 bases; bases with no gene match: 4. Germline V gives CDR1 SGHNT, CDR2 YYREEE (reference sequence). This CDR3 spans 14 amino acids. Out of unsorted whole blood came the blood RNA, and germline DNA was extracted as well. The template, approximately 500 ng total RNA, yielded TCR beta cDNA made with a constant-region primer. Three rounds of nested multiplex PCR with slightly modified ARM-PCR produced TCR beta libraries. Running 9 to 11 cycles apiece, the first two PCR rounds relied on TRBV1-TRBV30 forward primers together with a C-beta reverse primer. TCRdb reprocessed the multiplex PCR reads with MiXCR, giving one entry per CDR3 protein. The sample has 310,000 or so distinct CDR3 sequences; about three fifths are singletons.

This clonotype was obtained from a woman in her twenties or thirties with primary liver carcinoma and hepatitis B virus infection. Sequencing used peripheral blood. The chain couples TRBV5-4 to TRBJ1-2; 7 bases align to TRBD1. The DNA for the CDR3 is TGTGCCAGCAGCCCGAGACAGGGTAACTATGGCTACACCTTC. Translation gives CASSPRQGNYGYTF.